The 23 T cell receptor beta chains given below trace back to one sample, sequenced in a study of OX40 agonist ivuxolimab in advanced cancers. Generated by immunoSEQ multiplex PCR, the TCRdb table keeps only in-frame clones and is missing some. The repertoire holds some 100,000 clones, with less than 95% as singletons. Material: CD4+ or CD8+ T cells sorted from blood, obtained in a trial of the OX40 agonist ivuxolimab. Receptors were obtained from an adult with an advanced solid tumor such as melanoma, head and neck, liver or kidney cancer.

J is TRBJ2-3 and V is TRBV2; 12 bases align to TRBD2. The germline V gene encodes CDR1 SNHLY and CDR2 FYNNEI. With 6 bases clipped from V and 7 bases from J, the junction kept 8 bases outside the gene matches. The CDR3 consists of 15 residues. The CDR3 bases are TGTGCCAGCAGGAACCTAGCGGGAGGGCCGAATACGCAGTATTTT. It specifies CASRNLAGGPNTQYF.

The CDR3 DNA follows: TGTGCCAGCAGCCGTTTTAGCAGTAACACCGGGGAGCTGTTTTTT. Protein sequence: CASSRFSSNTGELFF. V usage is TRBV6-5 and J usage is TRBJ2-2; D remains unclear. Germline V gives CDR1 MNHEY, CDR2 SVGAGI. The CDR3 is 15 amino acids. V gave up 6 bases and J gave up 2 bases, with 13 bases separating them.

V and J are TRBV11-3 and TRBJ1-4; no clear D gene. CDR1 is SGHNT, CDR2 YENEEA, per germline. This CDR3 region has 13 residues. Deletions cut 2 bases from V and 4 bases from J, with 5 bases between. The CDR3 sequence: CASSLSGNEKLFF. CDR3 DNA sequence: TGTGCCAGCAGCTTAAGTGGTAATGAAAAACTGTTTTTT. Drawing the rest from reference TRBV11-3 and TRBJ1-4, the complete variable domain is EAGVVQSPRYKIIEKKQPVAFWCNPISGHNTLYWYLQNLGQGPELLIRYENEEAVDDSQLPKDRFSAERLKGVDSTLKIQPAELGDSAVYLCASSLSGNEKLFFGSGTQLSVL.

The chain combines TRBV6-5 with TRBJ2-7; D may be TRBD2 (7 bases). V lost 7 bases to trimming and J lost 6 bases, with 16 bases between them. The CDR3 is 13 amino acids. Germline V CDR1 and CDR2: MNHEY, SVGAGI. CDR3 bases: TGTGCCAGCACAGGGGACTACGCCTTCGAGCAGTACTTC. It encodes CASTGDYAFEQYF.

This clone was seen just once. The chain employs TRBV6-1 and TRBJ2-7; the D gene is possibly TRBD2 (6 bases). Germline V gives CDR1 MNHNS, CDR2 SASEGT. The CDR3 has 12 residues. Deletions cut 7 bases from V and 4 bases from J, with 11 bases between. CDR3 protein: CASIQGGYEQYF. In DNA form, the CDR3 reads TGTGCCAGCATTCAGGGAGGTTACGAGCAGTACTTC.

This chain joins TRBV18 and TRBJ2-1; TRBD1 matches 7 bases. The J segment lost 4 bases and the V segment lost 6 bases, leaving 9 bases of the junction unmatched. The CDR3 has 15 amino acids. Germline V CDR1 and CDR2: KGHSH, LQKENI. CDR3 residues: CASSPGQTRYNEQFF. CDR3 sequence (DNA): TGTGCCAGCTCTCCGGGACAGACGAGATACAATGAGCAGTTCTTC.

The chain joins TRBV7-7 to TRBJ2-7; perhaps D is TRBD1 or TRBD2 (6 bases each). The length of the CDR3 is 13 residues. Trimming pared 5 bases from V and 7 bases from J, leaving 15 bases between. Germline CDR1 is SSHAT and CDR2 is FNYEAQ (reference sequence). As DNA, the CDR3 is TGTGCCAGCAGCCCAGGTGGGGGGCGGGAGCAGTACTTC. Its translation is CASSPGGGREQYF.

The V and J genes are TRBV7-9 and TRBJ2-2, with unresolved D. Germline loops: CDR1 SEHNR, CDR2 FQNEAQ (reference sequence). CDR3 length equals 16 residues. V was pared by 1 base and J by 0 bases, with 9 bases between. CDR3 region: CASSLGVAANTGELFF. The CDR3 DNA follows: TGTGCCAGCAGCTTAGGAGTAGCTGCGAACACCGGGGAGCTGTTTTTT.

The chain links TRBV7-2 to TRBJ2-5, with 9 bases fitting TRBD2. The CDR3 is 12 residues long. Germline assignment: CDR1 SGHTA and CDR2 FQGNSA. V was pared by 3 bases and J by 13 bases, with 6 bases of the junction left unmatched. CDR3 DNA: TGTGCCAGCAGCTTTAGCGGGAGAGTAGGGTACTTC. Its translation is CASSFSGRVGYF.

A single count supports this clone. The gene calls are TRBV5-1 and TRBJ2-1; no clear D gene. V was pared by 0 bases and J by 0 bases, with 10 bases between. Looked up from germline, CDR1 is SGHRS and CDR2 is YFSETQ. The length of the CDR3 is 16 residues. In DNA form, the CDR3 reads TGCGCCAGCAGCTTGGCCGGAACCGTCTCCTACAATGAGCAGTTCTTC. It specifies CASSLAGTVSYNEQFF.

This CDR3 reads CASSPSTDTQYF. In DNA form, the CDR3 reads TGTGCCAGCAGCCCGAGCACAGATACGCAGTATTTT. The chain links TRBV9 to TRBJ2-3, with D hard to call. This CDR3 comprises 12 residues. Germline-derived CDR1 and CDR2 are SGDLS and YYNGEE. Trimming stripped 4 bases from V and 0 bases from J, with 3 bases between.

This sequence joins TRBV5-1 and TRBJ2-1, with TRBD2 identical over 8 bases. Trimming cost V 2 bases and J 0 bases; bases outside gene matches: 4. The CDR3 spans 16 residues. Germline V lookup: CDR1 SGHRS, CDR2 YFSETQ. The CDR3: CASSFGGRSSYNEQFF. The CDR3 region has the DNA TGCGCCAGCAGCTTCGGCGGGAGGTCCTCCTACAATGAGCAGTTCTTC. The complete variable domain, with remaining parts taken from reference TRBV5-1 and TRBJ2-1, reads KAGVTQTPRYLIKTRGQQVTLSCSPISGHRSVSWYQQTPGQGLQFLFEYFSETQRNKGNFPGRFSGRQFSNSRSEMNVSTLELGDSALYLCASSFGGRSSYNEQFFGPGTRLTVL.

The V gene is TRBV19, the J gene TRBJ2-2; D gene unclear. The CDR3 spans 14 residues. The germline V and J ends were trimmed by 4 bases and 1 base, with 7 bases remaining between them. Germline lookup yields CDR1 LNHDA and CDR2 SQIVND (reference sequence). The CDR3 DNA reads TGTGCCAGTAGTAGGGGTAAGAACACCGGGGAGCTGTTTTTT. Its protein is CASSRGKNTGELFF.

The chain couples TRBV7-2 to TRBJ2-5; D not certain. Germline V lookup: CDR1 SGHTA, CDR2 FQGNSA. CDR3 length: 10 amino acids. Trimming stripped 5 bases from V and 5 bases from J, with 3 bases between. Here the CDR3 DNA reads TGTGCCAGCAGCGGGGAGACCCAGTACTTC. Residues: CASSGETQYF.

This chain uses TRBV5-1 with TRBJ2-7, with D possibly TRBD2 on 5 matching bases. This CDR3 region has 12 residues. Per germline, CDR1 SGHRS and CDR2 YFSETQ. V was pared by 6 bases and J by 3 bases, with 10 bases between. The CDR3 spells CASTRTGYEQYF. CDR3 sequence (DNA): TGCGCCAGCACCAGGACTGGCTACGAGCAGTACTTC.

The chain uses TRBV4-2 and TRBJ2-6, with D hard to call. The germline CDR1 and CDR2 sequences are LGHNA and YNFKEQ. This CDR3 is 18 amino acids long. Trimming took off 2 bases at V and 1 base at J, with 15 bases between the two ends. CDR3 sequence (DNA): TGTGCCAGCAGCCAACTCCCTAATCTGGCTTCTGGGGCCAACGTCCTGACTTTC. It translates to CASSQLPNLASGANVLTF.

This sequence joins TRBV18 and TRBJ1-1; D is perhaps TRBD1 (5 bases). V lost 2 bases and J 4 bases, leaving 11 bases between the germline ends. Looked up from germline, CDR1 is KGHSH and CDR2 is LQKENI. This CDR3 spans 14 amino acids. The CDR3: CASSPGAEVTEAFF. Written as DNA, the CDR3 is TGTGCCAGCTCACCAGGGGCGGAGGTCACTGAAGCTTTCTTT. Supplemented by reference TRBV18 and TRBJ1-1, the full variable domain reads NAGVMQNPRHLVRRRGQEARLRCSPMKGHSHVYWYRQLPEEGLKFMVYLQKENIIDESGMPKERFSAEFPKEGPSILRIQQVVRGDSAAYFCASSPGAEVTEAFFGQGTRLTVV.

The genes are TRBV7-3 and TRBJ2-1, with unresolved D. Trimming took 3 bases from V and 2 from J, leaving 11 bases between them. The CDR3 spans 15 residues. Per the germline V gene, CDR1 is SGHTA and CDR2 is FQGTGA. The CDR3 here is CASSLLATPYNEQFF. DNA of the CDR3: TGTGCCAGCAGCTTGCTCGCGACCCCCTACAATGAGCAGTTCTTC.

The chain links TRBV5-4 to TRBJ2-7, with 14 positions matching TRBD2. Looked up from germline, CDR1 is SGHNT and CDR2 is YYREEE (reference sequence). V trimming: 4 bases; J trimming: 6 bases; junction bases outside the gene matches: 9. This CDR3 is 16 amino acids long. This CDR3 is CASSRPTSGRVSEQYF. CDR3 bases: TGTGCCAGCAGCCGGCCGACTAGCGGGAGGGTAAGCGAGCAGTACTTC.

The rearrangement uses TRBV28 and TRBJ2-2; TRBD2 aligns across 8 bases. The CDR3 spans 16 residues. Germline CDR1 is MDHEN and CDR2 is SYDVKM. The V and J ends lost 5 bases and 5 bases, in that order; junction bases with no gene match: 10. CDR3 sequence: CASSPSGGARTGELFF. CDR3 nucleotide sequence: TGTGCCAGCAGTCCCTCCGGGGGGGCTAGGACCGGGGAGCTGTTTTTT.

This clone came up once. The chain recombines TRBV10-3 with TRBJ1-6; tentatively, D is TRBD1 (5 bases). Trimming took 8 bases from V and 0 from J, leaving 11 bases between them. The germline CDR1 and CDR2 sequences are ENHRY and SYGVKD. This CDR3 is 15 amino acids long. CDR3 sequence (DNA): TGTGCCATCTCCGGGGCCAGCTCCTATAATTCACCCCTCCACTTT. Its translation is CAISGASSYNSPLHF.

The chain is built from TRBV6-4 and TRBJ1-4; D possibly corresponds to TRBD1 (6 bases). Germline CDR1 reads MRHNA; CDR2 reads SNTAGT. The CDR3 length is 16 residues. The V and J ends lost 2 bases and 8 bases respectively, with 18 bases between them. The DNA of the CDR3 is TGTGCCAGCAGTGACCTCGGGACAAGTAGAGCCGAAAAACTGTTTTTT. This translates into CASSDLGTSRAEKLFF.

The chain couples TRBV19 to TRBJ1-5, with D hard to call. The CDR3 has 13 residues. Germline assignment: CDR1 LNHDA and CDR2 SQIVND (reference sequence). The V and J ends lost 5 bases and 3 bases respectively, with 8 bases between them. The CDR3 DNA sequence: TGTGCCAGTAGTCGGCAGCCCAATCAGCCCCAGCATTTT. This gives the protein CASSRQPNQPQHF.